The text below deals with one T cell receptor (beta chain). This clone's antigen is unknown. Base-call qualities are not available, and no considerably larger clone is one nucleotide away. Peripheral blood CD8+ and CD4+ T cells from healthy donors, Susac syndrome patients and multiple sclerosis patients were profiled by high-throughput TCR beta sequencing. The multiple sclerosis controls were treatment-naive patients whose relapsing-remitting disease, either stable or active, fulfilled the revised McDonald criteria. Bulk CD8+ and CD4+ T cells were purified by magnetic negative isolation, whereas CD8+ TEMRA cells were enriched by FACS. Blood was drawn into EDTA tubes, processed within 24 hours, and PBMCs were isolated by density gradient centrifugation. PBMCs intended for TCR sequencing were cryopreserved in liquid nitrogen and thawed later in a water bath at 37 degrees C. The sorted or isolated CD4+, CD8+ and CD8+ TEMRA cells had a purity of 90% or higher.

This specimen comes from a study of CD8 T cells in Susac syndrome (dated by TCRdb to about 2019). At the level of the whole study: The study used repertoire sequencing to test whether antigen drove CD8+ T cell activation and differentiation in Susac syndrome.

Broader findings and caveats from the paper: The number of individuals in the TCR sequencing and HLA analysis was acknowledged as relatively small.

RNA was extracted with the RNeasy kit and roughly 0.5 to 1 ug was reverse transcribed using random hexamers. TCR beta CDR3 regions were amplified with the immunoSEQ multiplex PCR assay covering 54 Vbeta and 13 Jbeta segments. PCR amplification bias was corrected by using a synthetic template baseline for primer optimization and computational correction. From the authors' description of their analysis: Reads were assigned to V, D and J genes according to IMGT and analyzed in immunoSEQ Analyzer, with only productive sequences retained. Clonality was calculated as one minus the Shannon entropy normalized by log2 of the number of productive unique sequences. For each patient and control, public and private clones were evaluated within the 100 most prevalent clones. Clones were defined as Susac-specific when absent from the healthy and MS cohorts, from about 1,100 published viral clones and from other ImmuneACCESS disease sequences. TCRdb reanalyzed the raw reads on its own, using fastp at Q25 for trimming and MiXCR for clone calling, and kept in-frame beta chains. Entries are consolidated by CDR3 protein sequence, retaining the most common genes and DNA. None of the V and J calls come from the authors' own analysis; TCRdb made them. Counted in this sample were approximately 150,000 distinct CDR3 sequences; approximately 94% of them appeared once. Together, the top ten hold about 0.095% of the sample.

CDR1 and CDR2, per the germline V gene, are SGHRS and YFSETQ. Counted from cysteine to phenylalanine, this CDR3 has 15 amino acids. Of all the DNA, just the CDR3 is kept, 45 bases in frame from base 1. Deletion took 0 bases off V and 0 bases off J, with a span of 7 bases between the germline ends. The material sequenced was CD4+ T cells from PBMCs. This chain joins TRBV5-1 to TRBJ1-5, with the identity of the D gene unclear. This TCR came from a human donor with multiple sclerosis. The sequenced DNA: TGCGCCAGCAGCTTGGGCTCCGGTAGCAATCAGCCCCAGCATTTT. This translates into CASSLGSGSNQPQHF.